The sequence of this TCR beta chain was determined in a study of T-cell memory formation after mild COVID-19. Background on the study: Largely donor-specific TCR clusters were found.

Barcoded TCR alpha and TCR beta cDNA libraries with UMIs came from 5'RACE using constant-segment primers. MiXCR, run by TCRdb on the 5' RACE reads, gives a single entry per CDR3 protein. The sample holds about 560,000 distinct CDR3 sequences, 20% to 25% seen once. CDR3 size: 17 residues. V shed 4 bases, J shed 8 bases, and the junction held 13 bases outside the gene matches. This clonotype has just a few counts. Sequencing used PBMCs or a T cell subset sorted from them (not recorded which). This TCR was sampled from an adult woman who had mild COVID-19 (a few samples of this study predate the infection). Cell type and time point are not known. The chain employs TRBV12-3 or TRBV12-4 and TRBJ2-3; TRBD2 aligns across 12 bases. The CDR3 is CASSSLPGLAGPGTQYF. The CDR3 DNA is TGTGCCAGCAGTTCCCTCCCCGGACTAGCGGGGCCAGGTACGCAGTATTTT.